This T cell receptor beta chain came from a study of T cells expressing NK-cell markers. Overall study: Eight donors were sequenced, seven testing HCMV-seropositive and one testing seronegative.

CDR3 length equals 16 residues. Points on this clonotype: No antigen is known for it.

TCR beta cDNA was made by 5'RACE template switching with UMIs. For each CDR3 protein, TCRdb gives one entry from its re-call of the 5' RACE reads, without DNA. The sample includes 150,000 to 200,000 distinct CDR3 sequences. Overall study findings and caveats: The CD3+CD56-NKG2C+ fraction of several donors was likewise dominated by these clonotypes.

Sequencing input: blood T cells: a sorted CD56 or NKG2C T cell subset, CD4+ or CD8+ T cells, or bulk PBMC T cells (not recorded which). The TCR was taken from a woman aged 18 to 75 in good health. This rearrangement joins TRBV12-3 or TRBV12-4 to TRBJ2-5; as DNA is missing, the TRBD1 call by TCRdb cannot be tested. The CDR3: CASSLGLRGAQETQYF.